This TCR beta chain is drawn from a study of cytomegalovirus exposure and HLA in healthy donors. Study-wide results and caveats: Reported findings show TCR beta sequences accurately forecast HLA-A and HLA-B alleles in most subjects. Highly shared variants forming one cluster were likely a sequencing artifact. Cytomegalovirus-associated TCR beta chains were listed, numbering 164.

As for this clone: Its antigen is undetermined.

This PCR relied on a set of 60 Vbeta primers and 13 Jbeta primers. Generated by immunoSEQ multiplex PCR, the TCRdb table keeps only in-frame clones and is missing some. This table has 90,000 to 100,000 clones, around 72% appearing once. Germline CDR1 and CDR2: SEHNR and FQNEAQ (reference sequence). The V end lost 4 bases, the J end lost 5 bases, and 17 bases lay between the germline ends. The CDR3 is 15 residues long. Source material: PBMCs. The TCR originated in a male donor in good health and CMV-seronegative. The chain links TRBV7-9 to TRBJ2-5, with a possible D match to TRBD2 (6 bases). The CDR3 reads CASSSLDGSSETQYF. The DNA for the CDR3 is TGTGCCAGCAGCTCCTTGGACGGGAGTTCGGAGACCCAGTACTTC. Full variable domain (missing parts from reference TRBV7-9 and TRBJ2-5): DTGVSQNPRHKITKRGQNVTFRCDPISEHNRLYWYRQTLGQGPEFLTYFQNEAQLEKSRLLSDRFSAERPKGSFSTLEIQRTEQGDSAMYLCASSSLDGSSETQYFGPGTRLLVL.